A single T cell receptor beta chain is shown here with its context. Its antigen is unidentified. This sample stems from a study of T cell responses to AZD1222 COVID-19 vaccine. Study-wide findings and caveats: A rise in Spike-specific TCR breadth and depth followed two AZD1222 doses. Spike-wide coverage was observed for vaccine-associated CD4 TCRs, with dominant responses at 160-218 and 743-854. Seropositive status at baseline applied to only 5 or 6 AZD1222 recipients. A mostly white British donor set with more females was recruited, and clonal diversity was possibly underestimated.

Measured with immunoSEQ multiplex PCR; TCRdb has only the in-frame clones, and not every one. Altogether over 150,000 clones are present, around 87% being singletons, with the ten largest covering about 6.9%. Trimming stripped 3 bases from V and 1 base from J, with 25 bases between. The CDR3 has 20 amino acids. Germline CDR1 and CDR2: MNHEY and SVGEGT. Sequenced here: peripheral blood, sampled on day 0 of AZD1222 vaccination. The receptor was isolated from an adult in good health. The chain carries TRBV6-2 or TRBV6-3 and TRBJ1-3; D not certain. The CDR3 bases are TGTGCCAGCAGTTATCGTCGTCGTCGGGAGGGTCCTTTATCTGGAAACACCATATATTTT. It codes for CASSYRRRREGPLSGNTIYF.